The rows below give T cell receptor beta chains drawn from one sample of a study of blood T cells in healthy people across ages. TCRdb re-called the 5' RACE reads through MiXCR, storing one row per CDR3 protein. This sample has around 1,500,000 distinct CDR3 sequences, with 42% found just once. Sequenced: blood. These receptors originate from a woman between 18 and 29 years old in good health. Both conserved end residues are part of each CDR3. The order of the fields is D gene, J gene, clone size, V gene, CDR3 DNA, CDR3 protein. D genes are given only for firm matches. The size entry is marked missing in some rows and otherwise reads once, few, many or a size class.

NA | TRBJ2-5 | NA | TRBV20-1 | TGCAGTACAGATGGGGGGCACCCCCCAAATGAGCAGTACTTC | CSTDGGHPPNEQYF
NA | TRBJ2-7 | NA | TRBV28 | TGTGCCAGCCACTCGGGGTCCGCTTACGAGCAGTACTTC | CASHSGSAYEQYF
NA | TRBJ1-2 | NA | TRBV2 | TGTGCCAGCAGTGAAAATTCGGGGAACTATGGCTACACCTTC | CASSENSGNYGYTF
NA | TRBJ2-1 | few | TRBV27 | TGTGCCAGCAGTTCTGGAAGGACAGCCAACAATGAGCAGTTCTTC | CASSSGRTANNEQFF
NA | TRBJ2-7 | NA | TRBV5-1 | TGCGCCAGCAGCTCCTCCGGCCTAGTTACAGTAGCCCCTCGCGATGAGCAGTACTTC | CASSSSGLVTVAPRDEQYF
NA | TRBJ2-1 | NA | TRBV2 | TGTGCCAGCAGAGTACAGGGCTACAATGAGCAGTTCTTC | CASRVQGYNEQFF
TRBD2 | TRBJ2-3 | NA | TRBV13 | TGTGCCAGCAGCCCGAGAGCGGGAGGGAGGACAGATACGCAGTATTTT | CASSPRAGGRTDTQYF
TRBD2 | TRBJ2-3 | NA | TRBV5-5 | TGTGCCGGCAGCTTGGGGCTAGCGGGGACAGATACGCAGTATTTT | CAGSLGLAGTDTQYF
NA | TRBJ2-3 | few | TRBV7-9 | TGTGCCAGCAGCTATGATACGCAGTATTTT | CASSYDTQYF
NA | TRBJ2-3 | many | TRBV29-1 | TGCAGCGTCGGCTGGGGTCAGGACGGCACAGATACGCAGTATTTT | CSVGWGQDGTDTQYF
TRBD2 | TRBJ2-4 | NA | TRBV7-6 | TGTGCCAGCAGCTTAGCGGGACCGGGACTAGCGGGAGTAGCCAAAAACATTCAGTACTTC | CASSLAGPGLAGVAKNIQYF
NA | TRBJ2-1 | NA | TRBV20-1 | TGCAGTGCTGGCCCCTGGCCCGGGGTGGCGAGTGAGCAGTTCTTC | CSAGPWPGVASEQFF
NA | TRBJ2-5 | NA | TRBV7-9 | TGTGCCAGCAGCTTAGAGGGGCCTCAAAAGACCCAGTACTTC | CASSLEGPQKTQYF
NA | TRBJ1-2 | NA | TRBV7-2 | TGTGCCAGCAGCTTAGACAGCCCTCTAACCTATGGCTACACCTTC | CASSLDSPLTYGYTF
NA | TRBJ2-2 | NA | TRBV27 | TGTGCCAGCAGTTTAAACTGGGCCGGGGAGCTGTTTTTT | CASSLNWAGELFF
TRBD2 | TRBJ2-5 | few | TRBV29-1 | TGCAGCGCCCAGCGGGGGCTCCGGGAGACCCAGTACTTC | CSAQRGLRETQYF
NA | TRBJ1-1 | NA | TRBV12-3/TRBV12-4 | TGTGCCAGCAGTCCACCCGGGACTGAGAACACTGAAGCTTTCTTT | CASSPPGTENTEAFF
TRBD1 | TRBJ2-7 | many | TRBV4-1 | TGCGCCAGCAGCATCGCGGACAGGCGGTTTCGGCCTCGAGAGCAGTACTTC | CASSIADRRFRPREQYF
TRBD2 | TRBJ2-5 | NA | TRBV18 | TGTGCCAGCTCCTGGGGAGCGGGGGTGAATGAGCAGTACTTC | CASSWGAGVNEQYF
TRBD1 | TRBJ1-3 | NA | TRBV6-6 | TGTGCCAGCAGTTCGGGGACAGCCTCTGGAAACACCATATATTTT | CASSSGTASGNTIYF
TRBD1 | TRBJ2-4 | NA | TRBV7-8 | TGTGCCAGCAGCTTAGCGACACCAGACAGGGGCTGGGAGCAGTACTTC | CASSLATPDRGWEQYF
NA | TRBJ1-3 | NA | TRBV29-1 | TGCAGCATTGAAGTTGCCCCTCGGGGGGGCTCTGGAAACACCATATATTTT | CSIEVAPRGGSGNTIYF
TRBD1 | TRBJ2-3 | NA | TRBV5-5 | TGTGCCAGCAGCTTACTTGACAGGGAGACACGCACAGATACGCAGTATTTT | CASSLLDRETRTDTQYF
NA | TRBJ2-3 | few | TRBV7-2 | TGTGCCAGCAGCTCGGTTGGGACCATTGGTAGCACAGATACGCAGTATTTT | CASSSVGTIGSTDTQYF
TRBD2 | TRBJ2-5 | NA | TRBV4-2 | TGTGCCAGCAGCCATAGGACCGGGACTAGCGGGAGTAGGAGCAACAATGAGCAGTACTTC | CASSHRTGTSGSRSNNEQYF
NA | TRBJ2-7 | NA | TRBV3-1 | TGTGCCAGCAGCCACTCGGGTAAAAGCTCCTACGAGCAGTACTTC | CASSHSGKSSYEQYF
NA | TRBJ1-1 | NA | TRBV27 | TGTGCCGGCAGTTTAGGTCCGGGAGGTGGGACTGAAGCTTTCTTT | CAGSLGPGGGTEAFF
NA | TRBJ2-4 | few | TRBV3-1 | TGTGCCAGCAGCCAACTACTCCGGGACCTCAAAAACATTCAGTACTTC | CASSQLLRDLKNIQYF
NA | TRBJ1-1 | few | TRBV12-3/TRBV12-4 | TGTGCCAGCAGTTTTTCGGCCTCAAACACTGAAGCTTTCTTT | CASSFSASNTEAFF
TRBD2 | TRBJ2-3 | few | TRBV20-1 | TGCAGTGCCTCGGGACTAGCGGGGGAGACAGATACGCAGTATTTT | CSASGLAGETDTQYF
NA | TRBJ2-7 | NA | TRBV5-1 | TGCGCCAGCAGCTTGGGGCGGGACTTCCCCTACAATGAGCAGTACTTC | CASSLGRDFPYNEQYF
TRBD1 | TRBJ2-1 | NA | TRBV11-2 | TGTGCCAGCAGCATACTGACAGGGTCATCCTCCTACAATGGGCAGTTCTTC | CASSILTGSSSYNGQFF
NA | TRBJ2-1 | NA | TRBV7-3 | TGTGCCAGCAGCGCGCCCGGGATGAGCCGCGGGTACAATGAGCAGTTCTTC | CASSAPGMSRGYNEQFF
NA | TRBJ1-1 | NA | TRBV5-1 | TGCGCCAGCAGGGAGGGCTTTGCTGAAGCTTTCTTT | CASREGFAEAFF
TRBD1 | TRBJ1-4 | NA | TRBV28 | TGTGCCACCACCACAGACAGGGCTGGAGAGGAAAAACTGTTTTTT | CATTTDRAGEEKLFF
NA | TRBJ1-4 | few | TRBV11-2 | TGTGCCAGCACCACGAAAGCGGGAGGGAATGAAAAACTGTTTTTT | CASTTKAGGNEKLFF
NA | TRBJ2-4 | NA | TRBV9 | TGTGCCAGCAGCGCACTCTCCGCCGGGACAAGGGCCAAAAACATTCAGTACTTC | CASSALSAGTRAKNIQYF
NA | TRBJ1-1 | NA | TRBV5-1 | TGCGCCAGCAGCTCCGGGACGCGCCAAGCTTTCTTT | CASSSGTRQAFF
NA | TRBJ1-4 | many | TRBV2 | TGTGCCAGCAGTGAAGCGGGGCCTTTTAATGAAAAACTGTTTTTT | CASSEAGPFNEKLFF
TRBD2 | TRBJ2-3 | many | TRBV6-6 | TGTGCCAGCAGGCCTCCTAGCGGGAGTAAGGATACGCAGTATTTT | CASRPPSGSKDTQYF
TRBD2 | TRBJ2-7 | NA | TRBV30 | TGTGCCTGGAGGCGGGGGTTAGGCGAGCAGTACTTC | CAWRRGLGEQYF
TRBD2 | TRBJ2-1 | few | TRBV20-1 | TGCAGTGCTTCCGGGACTAGCTACACCTCCTACAATGAGCAGTTCTTC | CSASGTSYTSYNEQFF
NA | TRBJ1-4 | NA | TRBV10-3 | TGTGCCATCAGTGGTCAGGACAGCCCAACCGAGGAAAAACTGTTTTTT | CAISGQDSPTEEKLFF
NA | TRBJ1-5 | few | TRBV7-8 | TGTGCCAGCAGCTTATCGGAGGGGGGGGGTAATCAGCCCCAGCATTTT | CASSLSEGGGNQPQHF
TRBD1 | TRBJ1-2 | NA | TRBV12-3/TRBV12-4 | TGTGCCAGCAGCCGAGGGGGCGTCTATGGCTACACCTTC | CASSRGGVYGYTF
TRBD1 | TRBJ2-3 | few | TRBV6-1 | TGTGCCAGCAGTGGTCCTCCGGGACAGGGAGGGGATACGCAGTATTTT | CASSGPPGQGGDTQYF
TRBD1 | TRBJ2-1 | few | TRBV4-1 | TGCGCCAGCAGCCAAGAAGGGACAGGGTACATCGTCAACAATGAGCAGTTCTTC | CASSQEGTGYIVNNEQFF
NA | TRBJ2-5 | NA | TRBV7-8 | TGTGCCAGCAGCTTAGTGGAGGGAGGGACCCAGTACTTC | CASSLVEGGTQYF
TRBD1 | TRBJ2-2 | NA | TRBV6-2/TRBV6-3 | TGTGCCAGCGGACAGGTCGGGGAGCTGTTTTTT | CASGQVGELFF
NA | TRBJ1-1 | many | TRBV7-9 | TGTGCCAGCAGCTTAGCTACTGAAGCTTTCTTT | CASSLATEAFF
NA | TRBJ1-5 | NA | TRBV7-9 | TGTGCCAGCAGCCAGACGACAGGCCGGCAGCCCCAGCATTTT | CASSQTTGRQPQHF
TRBD2 | TRBJ2-1 | NA | TRBV27 | TGTGCCAGCAGTGCCACTAGCGGGGGGACGGTACGGCGGAATGAGCAGTTCTTC | CASSATSGGTVRRNEQFF
NA | TRBJ2-3 | few | TRBV20-1 | TGCAGTGCTAAAGAGAATGGCAGGGACACAGATACGCAGTATTTT | CSAKENGRDTDTQYF
NA | TRBJ1-1 | few | TRBV7-2 | TGTGCCAGCAGTCTGATGGCCGACACTGAAGCTTTCTTT | CASSLMADTEAFF